This entry features one TCR beta chain sequence. What it binds is not known. Free of recent acute infections or vaccinations, the donors were healthy HIV-negative adults. The study ran the assay at deep level. Libraries were prepared by immunoSEQ multiplex PCR; TCRdb keeps only in-frame clonotypes and omits some of them. The sample lists 600,000 to 750,000 clones, roughly 72% occurring once. The data belong to a study of shared clonotypes between healthy human individuals. Broader study findings: Sequencing of the sorted subsets was shown by rarefaction to be incomplete despite large depth. Shared clonotypes: about 5% naive CD4, under 4% naive CD8, about 2.5% memory CD4, about 0.4% memory CD8.

The receptor comes from a woman in her 30s in good health. Sequencing used memory CD4+ T cells sorted from blood. Regarding subset: CD45RA-negative fraction.

This chain's CDR3 is CASRNNEQFF. The DNA for the CDR3 is TGTGCCAGCAGAAACAATGAGCAGTTCTTC. V usage is TRBV2 and J usage is TRBJ2-1, with D unclear. CDR1 and CDR2 (germline): SNHLY, FYNNEI. V was clipped by 6 bases and J by 5 bases, with 2 bases between them. The CDR3 runs 10 residues. Supplemented by reference TRBV2 and TRBJ2-1, the full variable domain reads EPEVTQTPSHQVTQMGQEVILRCVPISNHLYFYWYRQILGQKVEFLVSFYNNEISEKSEIFDDQFSVERPDGSNFTLKIRSTKLEDSAMYFCASRNNEQFFGPGTRLTVL.